This T cell receptor beta chain was documented in a study of T-cell reconstitution after alpha-beta-depleted transplantation in children. Study-wide results and caveats: Newly made T cells mostly supplied T-cell counts and diversity one year after transplant. There were reportedly several hundred expanded graft clones from which alpha-beta T cells came about two months after transplant. The study traced high day-60 TCRbeta diversity in some patients to surviving recipient T cells and thymic progenitors.

A library of TCRbeta sequences, prepared with unique molecular identifiers, was generated. TCRdb passed the PCR reads through MiXCR, listing each CDR3 protein once. This table holds over 400,000 distinct CDR3 sequences, over 40% found once. Details on this clonotype: The antigen remains unidentified.

The CDR3 is made up of 14 amino acids. CDR1 and CDR2 (germline): MGHRA, YSYEKL. Trimming removed 0 bases from V and 5 bases from J, with 10 bases in between. The chain has TRBV4-1 and TRBJ1-1, with unresolved D. Specimen: PBMCs, collected before TCRalphabeta/CD19-depleted stem cell transplant. This receptor was taken from a girl aged 2-10 years with aplastic anemia, due to receive a stem cell transplant. CDR3 sequence: CASSQDEVLTEAFF. The DNA for the CDR3 is TGCGCCAGCAGCCAAGATGAGGTATTGACTGAAGCTTTCTTT.